The clone carrying this TCR beta chain has only a few counts. The V gene's germline CDR1 is SGHAT and CDR2 FQNNGV. Trimming took off 2 bases at V and 7 bases at J, with 11 bases between the two ends. This CDR3 region has 14 residues. The sample originates from a study of identical twins. TCRdb reprocessed the 5' RACE reads via MiXCR and lists one record per CDR3 protein. The sample yields about 500,000 distinct CDR3 sequences, roughly an eighth seen once. A further study also used this sample, focusing on yellow fever vaccine responses in identical twins.

V and J are TRBV11-2 and TRBJ2-2, with a tentative D call TRBD2 (6 bases). The clonotype was recovered from a woman aged 18-29 years in good health. The source material was CD4+ T cells sorted from blood. Here the CDR3 reads CASSLMEGGGELFF. CDR3 DNA sequence: TGTGCCAGCAGCTTAATGGAGGGCGGCGGGGAGCTGTTTTTT.